These 25 T cell receptor beta chains originate from one sample sequenced in a study of cytomegalovirus exposure and HLA in healthy donors. The PCR had 60 Vbeta and 13 Jbeta primers. This table comes from immunoSEQ multiplex PCR, and its TCRdb copy is limited to in-frame clones, with some not included. This table holds more than 150,000 clones, approximately 73% found once. The material sequenced was PBMCs. Every receptor here comes from a woman aged 30 to 39 in good health and CMV-seropositive.

The genes are TRBV6-6 and TRBJ1-5, with D tentatively TRBD1 (6 bases). V lost 7 bases to trimming and J lost 7 bases, with 14 bases between them. Germline V gene data show CDR1 as MNHNY and CDR2 as SVGAGI (reference sequence). The CDR3 runs 13 residues. As DNA, the CDR3 is TGTGCCAGCACTTCGGGGGGCAGGCAGCCCCAGCATTTT. Translation gives CASTSGGRQPQHF.

Here the CDR3 DNA reads TGTGCCAGCAAGGAACAGGCTGGCGAGCAGTACTTC. This sequence encodes CASKEQAGEQYF. The genes are TRBV28 and TRBJ2-7, with D possibly matching TRBD1 (5 bases). CDR3 length: 12 residues. Between the trimmed V and J ends, which lost 7 bases and 6 bases, there was a span of 13 bases. The germline V gene encodes CDR1 MDHEN and CDR2 SYDVKM. Full variable domain (remainder filled in from reference TRBV28 and TRBJ2-7): DVKVTQSSRYLVKRTGEKVFLECVQDMDHENMFWYRQDPGLGLRLIYFSYDVKMKEKGDIPEGYSVSREKKERFSLILESASTNQTSMYLCASKEQAGEQYFGPGTRLTVT.

This chain connects TRBV5-6 to TRBJ2-3; the match to TRBD2 covers 8 bases. Unmatched junction bases numbered 12, after V lost 4 bases and J lost 5 bases. Germline loops: CDR1 SGHDT, CDR2 YYEEEE. The CDR3 extends over 16 amino acids. The CDR3 region has the DNA TGTGCCAGCAGCCCGATTAGCGGGGCCCGGAAAGATACGCAGTATTTT. Protein sequence: CASSPISGARKDTQYF.

This clone was observed a few times. The rearrangement links TRBV7-8 to TRBJ2-1; the D is unclear. Trimming took 5 bases from V and 8 from J, leaving 22 bases between them. The germline V gene encodes CDR1 SGHVS and CDR2 FQNEAQ. CDR3 length: 16 residues. CDR3 sequence: CASSPVTALVRDEQFF. As DNA, the CDR3 is TGTGCCAGCAGCCCGGTGACGGCGCTGGTTCGGGATGAGCAGTTCTTC.

The CDR3 region has the DNA TGTGCCACCAGCAGAGATCCAAGCGGCCAAGAGACCCAGTACTTC. This sequence encodes CATSRDPSGQETQYF. This sequence joins TRBV15 and TRBJ2-5; TRBD2 is a possible D gene (5 bases). This CDR3 contains 15 residues. The V gene lost 0 bases and the J gene lost 1 base, with 9 bases spanning the gap. The germline gives CDR1 LNHNV, CDR2 YYDKDF (reference sequence).

V and J are TRBV5-1 and TRBJ1-2; 7 bases match TRBD1. CDR3 length equals 15 residues. In germline, CDR1 is SGHRS, CDR2 YFSETQ. V shed 0 bases and J 6 bases; nucleotides not matched to a gene: 8. The CDR3 DNA reads TGCGCCAGCAGCTTGGCGCCTGGCCAGGGGGATGGCTACACCTTC. Encoded protein: CASSLAPGQGDGYTF.

This chain uses TRBV6-5 with TRBJ1-5; D may be TRBD1 (5 bases). CDR1 is MNHEY and CDR2 is SVGAGI in the germline V gene. CDR3 length: 14 amino acids. The CDR3 coding sequence is TGTGCTAGCGGCGCAGGGTCAGGCAATCAGCCCCAGCATTTT. Translated, it gives CASGAGSGNQPQHF.

The chain has TRBV4-1 and TRBJ2-3; TRBD2 agrees at 11 bases. V shed 2 bases, J shed 7 bases, and the junction held 14 bases outside the gene matches. From germline, CDR1 is MGHRA and CDR2 YSYEKL. The CDR3 totals 18 residues. CDR3: CASSQRDIAGGAGNTQYF. The CDR3 DNA reads TGCGCCAGCAGCCAAAGGGATATAGCGGGGGGGGCCGGGAATACGCAGTATTTT.

The V and J genes are TRBV9 and TRBJ2-7, with D tentatively TRBD2 (5 bases). Germline CDR1 is SGDLS and CDR2 is YYNGEE. The CDR3 has 14 amino acids. With 2 bases removed from V and 5 bases from J, the gap between germline ends came to 14 bases. CDR3 amino acids: CASSVSSRGDEQYF. The CDR3 DNA reads as TGTGCCAGCAGCGTTAGTTCACGGGGTGACGAGCAGTACTTC.

This clone was detected only a few times. The V and J genes are TRBV18 and TRBJ2-7, with TRBD1 as a possible D gene (5 bases). This CDR3 contains 14 residues. V was shortened by 3 bases and J by 0 bases, with 9 bases between the two germline ends. Germline V gene data show CDR1 as KGHSH and CDR2 as LQKENI. The CDR3 loop reads CASSPTVSSYEQYF. Here the CDR3 DNA reads TGTGCCAGCTCACCGACAGTAAGCTCCTACGAGCAGTACTTC.

J is TRBJ2-7 and V is TRBV11-2; TRBD1 aligns across 8 bases. The germline CDR1 and CDR2 sequences are SGHAT and FQNNGV. The junction had 10 bases not matched to a gene; V was cut back by 4 bases and J by 2 bases. This CDR3 region has 16 residues. The CDR3 region is CASSSLTGVKTYEQYF. DNA of the CDR3: TGTGCCAGCAGCTCCCTGACAGGGGTGAAAACCTACGAGCAGTACTTC.

The rearrangement uses TRBV10-3 and TRBJ2-3; the match to TRBD2 covers 7 bases. The CDR3 loop spans 15 amino acids. The V and J ends lost 0 bases and 7 bases, in that order; junction bases with no gene match: 7. CDR1 and CDR2 (germline): ENHRY, SYGVKD. The CDR3 coding sequence is TGTGCCATCAGTGAGTCCCGTACTAGCGTTCATACGCAGTATTTT. Its translation: CAISESRTSVHTQYF.

The chain couples TRBV28 to TRBJ1-1; 9 bases line up with TRBD1. J gave up 0 bases and V 5 bases, and 4 bases lay outside the gene matches. This CDR3 region has 15 residues. CDR1 and CDR2 (germline): MDHEN, SYDVKM. CDR3 protein: CASSLHRGLNTEAFF. As DNA, the CDR3 is TGTGCCAGCAGTCTTCACAGGGGGCTGAACACTGAAGCTTTCTTT.

CDR3: CASSYSKSGGSYEQYF. The CDR3 DNA reads TGTGCCAGCAGTTACTCGAAGTCAGGGGGCTCCTACGAGCAGTACTTC. J is TRBJ2-7 and V is TRBV6-5; 7 bases match TRBD1. The ends lost 0 bases at V and 0 bases at J; junction bases unmatched: 5. The CDR3 runs 16 residues. Germline V CDR1 and CDR2: MNHEY, SVGAGI.

Only a few counts were recorded for this clone. The gene calls are TRBV19 and TRBJ1-6; TRBD1 is a possible D gene (6 bases). In germline, CDR1 is LNHDA, CDR2 SQIVND (reference sequence). V dropped 6 bases and J dropped 10 bases, with 13 bases sitting between them. The CDR3 totals 13 residues. The CDR3 loop reads CASSQNRDSPLHF. In DNA, the CDR3 is TGTGCCAGTAGCCAAAACAGGGACTCACCCCTCCACTTT.

A few counts support this clone. This rearrangement joins TRBV28 to TRBJ1-2; no firm D call. Trimming removed 6 bases from V and 8 bases from J, with 13 bases in between. This CDR3 contains 12 residues. Per the germline V gene, CDR1 is MDHEN and CDR2 is SYDVKM. The CDR3 spells CASSGGVDGYTF. The CDR3 bases are TGTGCCAGCAGCGGCGGGGTAGACGGCTACACCTTC.

The V gene is TRBV6-6, the J gene TRBJ1-2; a possible D gene is TRBD1 (6 bases). In germline, CDR1 is MNHNY, CDR2 SVGAGI (reference sequence). V dropped 2 bases and J dropped 2 bases, with 9 bases sitting between them. The CDR3 spans 14 residues. CDR3 loop: CASSYGQGNYGYTF. For the CDR3, the DNA is TGTGCCAGCAGTTACGGGCAGGGGAACTATGGCTACACCTTC.

The chain recombines TRBV2 with TRBJ1-5; 10 bases agree with TRBD1. Germline V gene data show CDR1 as SNHLY and CDR2 as FYNNEI. The CDR3 runs 14 residues. Trimming cost V 4 bases and J 6 bases; bases outside gene matches: 3. The CDR3 protein is CASSGTGGVQPQHF. In DNA, the CDR3 is TGTGCCAGCAGTGGGACAGGGGGTGTTCAGCCCCAGCATTTT.

J is TRBJ1-6 and V is TRBV28; 8 bases align to TRBD1. This CDR3 contains 14 residues. With 7 bases clipped from V and 17 bases from J, the junction kept 16 bases outside the gene matches. CDR1 and CDR2 from the germline V gene are MDHEN and SYDVKM. CDR3 coding DNA: TGTGCCAGCAACTCACCGGGACAGGCCATACATGTCCACTTT. Amino acid sequence: CASNSPGQAIHVHF.

V is TRBV27 and J is TRBJ1-1; D is perhaps TRBD1 (6 bases). Germline CDR1 and CDR2: MNHEY and SMNVEV (reference sequence). The V end lost 8 bases, the J end lost 1 base, and 14 bases lay between the germline ends. The CDR3 has 14 residues. The CDR3 here is CASQTSTGNTEAFF. CDR3 coding DNA: TGTGCCAGCCAGACCTCGACAGGGAACACTGAAGCTTTCTTT.

This clone is a singleton in its sample. The J gene is TRBJ2-4, the V gene TRBV7-9, with D perhaps matching TRBD2 (6 bases). This CDR3 is built from 16 residues. V lost 7 bases to trimming and J lost 0 bases, with 16 bases between them. Germline CDR1 reads SEHNR; CDR2 reads FQNEAQ (reference sequence). In DNA form, the CDR3 reads TGTGCCAGCACTCCGGACGGGGGTCTAGCCAAAAACATTCAGTACTTC. Translation gives CASTPDGGLAKNIQYF.

V usage is TRBV4-1 and J usage is TRBJ1-3; the D is unclear. The CDR3 has 16 residues. CDR1 is MGHRA and CDR2 is YSYEKL in the germline V gene. The V end was cut by 5 bases, the J end by 8 bases, with 22 bases between. The CDR3 sequence: CASSANPTTATHTIYF. DNA of the CDR3: TGCGCCAGCAGCGCTAATCCGACGACCGCGACACACACCATATATTTT.

The chain couples TRBV4-2 to TRBJ1-6; D not certain. The V gene's germline CDR1 is LGHNA and CDR2 YNFKEQ. CDR3 length: 15 residues. V was shortened by 0 bases and J by 11 bases, with 14 bases between the two germline ends. The CDR3 sequence is CASSQEGGGRTPLHF. CDR3 nucleotide sequence: TGTGCCAGCAGCCAAGAGGGCGGAGGTCGTACACCCCTCCACTTT.

The V and J genes are TRBV10-3 and TRBJ2-1, with D possibly TRBD2 on 5 matching bases. The CDR3 is 16 amino acids. Trimming shortened V by 0 bases and J by 1 base, and 10 bases separated the two germline ends. From germline, CDR1 is ENHRY and CDR2 SYGVKD. The CDR3 region has the DNA TGTGCCATCAGTGAGTCCCCTACGGGGTCCTACAATGAGCAGTTCTTC. Translated, it gives CAISESPTGSYNEQFF.

V gene TRBV10-1 combines with J gene TRBJ2-3; D gene uncertain. The V gene's germline CDR1 is WNHNN and CDR2 SYGVQD (reference sequence). The length of the CDR3 is 13 residues. V was cut by 5 bases and J by 6 bases, with 12 bases left in between. Written as DNA, the CDR3 is TGCGCCAGCAGTTCTCAAGCCACGGATACGCAGTATTTT. This codes for CASSSQATDTQYF.